These T cell receptor beta chains were read from a single sample in a study of shared clonotypes between healthy human individuals. Clones were sequenced by immunoSEQ multiplex PCR, and TCRdb holds only the in-frame ones, with some missing. The sample records approximately 2.5 million clones, around nine tenths being singletons. Sequencing was carried out using naive CD4+ T cells sorted from blood. Source of these receptors: a man younger than 35 in good health. CDR3s include the opening cysteine and the closing phenylalanine or tryptophan. Each record gives: V gene, CDR3 length, D gene, CDR3 protein. A D gene is named only where the DNA matches it firmly.

v_gene: TRBV28
len: 14
d_gene: -
CDR3aa: CASLGAGGHQPQHF

v_gene: TRBV2
len: 13
d_gene: -
CDR3aa: CASTPTENTEAFF

v_gene: TRBV28
len: 15
d_gene: TRBD1
CDR3aa: CASSLEGAYGNTIYF

v_gene: TRBV10-3
len: 15
d_gene: -
CDR3aa: CAISGGGIPYNEQFF

v_gene: TRBV29-1
len: 14
d_gene: TRBD1
CDR3aa: CSVGSGQGVYEQYF

v_gene: TRBV30
len: 16
d_gene: TRBD2
CDR3aa: CAWRAGLAGETDTQYF

v_gene: TRBV10-3
len: 14
d_gene: -
CDR3aa: CAISEAESNQPQHF

v_gene: TRBV5-4
len: 15
d_gene: -
CDR3aa: CASSPDSSTGNTIYF

v_gene: TRBV2
len: 15
d_gene: -
CDR3aa: CASSSLGTGANVLTF

v_gene: TRBV30
len: 15
d_gene: TRBD2
CDR3aa: CAWSVLSGINNEQFF

v_gene: TRBV29-1
len: 13
d_gene: -
CDR3aa: CSVDGRTYNEQFF

v_gene: TRBV11-2
len: 12
d_gene: -
CDR3aa: CASSSSSGEQYF

v_gene: TRBV6-1
len: 11
d_gene: -
CDR3aa: CASSSTDTQYF

v_gene: TRBV15
len: 13
d_gene: TRBD1
CDR3aa: CATGTGWADTQYF

v_gene: TRBV5-1
len: 14
d_gene: -
CDR3aa: CASSLEAIYNEQFF

v_gene: TRBV28
len: 15
d_gene: TRBD1
CDR3aa: CASSLPAGGPYEQYF

v_gene: TRBV5-5
len: 15
d_gene: -
CDR3aa: CASSIWAGDNQPQHF

v_gene: TRBV27
len: 15
d_gene: TRBD1
CDR3aa: CASSVDRALGNEQFF

v_gene: TRBV27
len: 13
d_gene: -
CDR3aa: CATRYYADSPLHF

v_gene: TRBV7-8
len: 18
d_gene: TRBD1
CDR3aa: CASSLASSLGQGLWPQHF

v_gene: TRBV9
len: 18
d_gene: TRBD1
CDR3aa: CASSVATTGSSSGNTIYF

v_gene: TRBV9
len: 14
d_gene: -
CDR3aa: CASSVEGNTGELFF

v_gene: TRBV11-2
len: 15
d_gene: TRBD2
CDR3aa: CASSLKIAGGAEQYF

v_gene: TRBV4-1
len: 15
d_gene: TRBD2
CDR3aa: CASSPSLAGADTQYF

v_gene: TRBV19
len: 16
d_gene: TRBD2
CDR3aa: CASSSRLAGGRNEQFF

v_gene: TRBV11-3
len: 14
d_gene: -
CDR3aa: CASSPGTGTYEQYF

v_gene: TRBV5-1
len: 19
d_gene: TRBD1
CDR3aa: CASSSSRDRGYSGANVLTF

v_gene: TRBV7-9
len: 14
d_gene: -
CDR3aa: CASRPNSLQGEQYF

v_gene: TRBV4-1
len: 16
d_gene: -
CDR3aa: CASSQDLSSTNEKLFF

v_gene: TRBV6-1
len: 18
d_gene: TRBD1
CDR3aa: CASSEAAGGTGGIYEQYF

v_gene: TRBV5-1
len: 14
d_gene: -
CDR3aa: CASSLEPIQHEQFF

v_gene: TRBV18
len: 16
d_gene: TRBD2
CDR3aa: CASSPLTSGRANEQFF

v_gene: TRBV5-1
len: 14
d_gene: TRBD1
CDR3aa: CASSLAGTVSEQYF

v_gene: TRBV13
len: 18
d_gene: TRBD2
CDR3aa: CASSLRVEGGRAFGELFF

v_gene: TRBV11-3
len: 14
d_gene: -
CDR3aa: CASSKGMKTDTQYF

v_gene: TRBV2
len: 14
d_gene: TRBD1
CDR3aa: CASSASGTGFRAFF

v_gene: TRBV2
len: 14
d_gene: -
CDR3aa: CASTRVLSTDTQYF

v_gene: TRBV18
len: 17
d_gene: TRBD1
CDR3aa: CASSPFPFSGGRTEAFF

v_gene: TRBV5-8
len: 15
d_gene: -
CDR3aa: CASSLYGASSYEQYF

v_gene: TRBV6-1
len: 14
d_gene: -
CDR3aa: CASSASPNTGELFF

v_gene: TRBV6-4
len: 13
d_gene: -
CDR3aa: CASSAAGTDTQYF

v_gene: TRBV5-6
len: 17
d_gene: -
CDR3aa: CASSLGSLRGGNQPQHF

v_gene: TRBV5-4
len: 14
d_gene: -
CDR3aa: CASSWATSTDTQYF

v_gene: TRBV5-4
len: 13
d_gene: -
CDR3aa: CASSQKNTGELFF

v_gene: TRBV5-4
len: 14
d_gene: -
CDR3aa: CASSLSRESDIQYF

v_gene: TRBV6-5
len: 16
d_gene: TRBD2
CDR3aa: CASSYVRTSGPYEQYF

v_gene: TRBV28
len: 17
d_gene: TRBD1
CDR3aa: CASSIGQGVRSNQPQHF

v_gene: TRBV19
len: 13
d_gene: -
CDR3aa: CASSIQGSGEQYF

v_gene: TRBV7-6
len: 14
d_gene: -
CDR3aa: CASSLVSTNNEQFF

v_gene: TRBV30
len: 12
d_gene: -
CDR3aa: CAWSVGQLGYTF